This TCR beta chain was documented in a study of blood T cells in healthy people across ages. Study-level findings and limits: Across the age range, TCR beta diversity per million T cells fell in a roughly linear way.

With respect to this clonotype: No antigen is known for it.

A second PCR, run for roughly 6 to 11 cycles, used a sample-barcoded 5' primer plus a J-beta primer mix. Carrying 12 random nucleotides, a template-switch adaptor labeled each individual cDNA molecule. Via MiXCR, TCRdb re-called the 5' RACE reads, giving one row per CDR3 protein. Here the sample spans about 1,400,000 distinct CDR3 sequences, 42% being singletons. Samples each had at least 5 micrograms of total RNA extracted. This sequence was found in a woman aged 18-29 years in good health. Sample: blood.

The DNA of the CDR3 is TGTGCCAGCAGCGTAAACTCAGGGTCTGGTGGCTACACCTTC. Amino acid sequence: CASSVNSGSGGYTF. The chain uses TRBV9 and TRBJ1-2, with a possible D match to TRBD1 (5 bases). Trimming stripped 1 base from V and 7 bases from J, with 14 bases between. The germline V gene has CDR1 SGDLS and CDR2 YYNGEE. This CDR3 region has 14 residues.